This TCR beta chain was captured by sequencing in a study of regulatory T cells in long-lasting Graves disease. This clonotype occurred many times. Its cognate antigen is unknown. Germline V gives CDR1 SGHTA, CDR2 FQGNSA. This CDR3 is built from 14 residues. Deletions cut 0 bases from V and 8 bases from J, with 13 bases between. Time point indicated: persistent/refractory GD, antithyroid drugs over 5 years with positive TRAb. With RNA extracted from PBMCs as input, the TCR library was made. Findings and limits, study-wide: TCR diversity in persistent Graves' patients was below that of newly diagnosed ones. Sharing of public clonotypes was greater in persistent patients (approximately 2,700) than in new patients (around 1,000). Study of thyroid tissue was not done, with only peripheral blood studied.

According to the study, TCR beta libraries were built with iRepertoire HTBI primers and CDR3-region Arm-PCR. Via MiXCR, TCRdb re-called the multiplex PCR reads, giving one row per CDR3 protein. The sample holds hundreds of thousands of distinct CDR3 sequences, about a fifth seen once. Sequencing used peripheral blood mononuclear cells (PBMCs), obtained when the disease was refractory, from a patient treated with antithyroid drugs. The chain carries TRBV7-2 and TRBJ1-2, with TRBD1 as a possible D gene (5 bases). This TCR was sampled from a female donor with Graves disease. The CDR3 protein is CASSLAIGTGGYTF. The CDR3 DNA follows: TGTGCCAGCAGCTTAGCCATAGGGACGGGGGGCTACACCTTC.